These 6 T cell receptor beta chains share one sample of origin, sequenced in a study of monozygotic twins with inflammatory bowel disease. TCRdb re-called the 5' RACE reads and gives one entry per CDR3 protein, without DNA. This sample contains more than 300,000 distinct CDR3 sequences. The sample consisted of blood. The receptor set was obtained from a human donor with ulcerative colitis or Crohn's disease, or a healthy co-twin of an affected twin (not recorded which).

The CDR3 is CATREGLVSYEQYF. The rearrangement joins TRBV15 to TRBJ2-7. This CDR3 comprises 14 residues. From germline, CDR1 is LNHNV and CDR2 YYDKDF (reference sequence). Full variable domain (rest looked up from reference TRBV15 and TRBJ2-7): DAMVIQNPRYQVTQFGKPVTLSCSQTLNHNVMYWYQQKSSQAPKLLFHYYDKDFNNEADTPDNFQSRRPNTSFCFLDIRSPGLGDTAMYLCATREGLVSYEQYFGPGTRLTVT.

This chain uses TRBV20-1 with TRBJ2-2; the D call from TCRdb, TRBD2, cannot be confirmed without DNA. CDR3 length: 16 amino acids. CDR1 is DFQATT and CDR2 is SNEGSKA in the germline V gene (reference sequence). The CDR3: CSARELAGVSTGELFF.

This chain connects TRBV7-2 to TRBJ2-7; the D call from TCRdb, TRBD1, cannot be confirmed without DNA. The CDR3 has 14 amino acids. The germline V gene encodes CDR1 SGHTA and CDR2 FQGNSA. The CDR3 loop is CASSLEGTGVEQYF.

The chain uses TRBV3-1 and TRBJ2-1; as DNA is missing, the TRBD2 call by TCRdb cannot be tested. Germline V gives CDR1 LGHDT, CDR2 YNNKEL (reference sequence). The CDR3 sequence is 19 residues long. The CDR3 here is CASSLWPGLAGGPNNEQFF.

This chain uses TRBV7-7 with TRBJ2-2; lacking DNA, the TRBD1 call made by TCRdb goes unchecked. From germline, CDR1 is SSHAT and CDR2 FNYEAQ (reference sequence). The CDR3 runs 20 residues. CDR3 loop: CASRPLAGAADGVKTGELFF.

The chain uses TRBV20-1 and TRBJ1-6. CDR1 is DFQATT, CDR2 SNEGSKA, per germline (reference sequence). The CDR3 is 15 amino acids. The CDR3 reads CSAISNSVYNSPLHF.